The entry that follows covers one T cell receptor beta chain sequence. Antigen: not known. The source of the sample is a study of T cell responses to AZD1222 COVID-19 vaccine. Measured with immunoSEQ multiplex PCR; TCRdb has only the in-frame clones, and not every one. The sample consists of over 150,000 clones, 70% to 90% of them appearing once. The CDR3 consists of 14 residues. CDR1 and CDR2 from the germline V gene are MNHNS and SASEGT. The V end was cut by 3 bases, the J end by 0 bases, with 8 bases between. Notes on the study in general: Two doses of AZD1222 preceded a rise in Spike-specific TCR breadth and depth. Among AZD1222 vaccinees, only six were seropositive at baseline. The donor cohort was predominantly white British with a female majority, and clonal diversity may have been underestimated.

The sample consisted of peripheral blood, taken on day 0 of AZD1222 vaccination. V is TRBV6-1 and J is TRBJ1-2; tentatively, D is TRBD1 (5 bases). The sequence was collected from an adult in good health. This chain's CDR3 is CASSEGTANYGYTF. Written as DNA, the CDR3 is TGTGCCAGCAGTGAGGGGACGGCTAACTATGGCTACACCTTC.